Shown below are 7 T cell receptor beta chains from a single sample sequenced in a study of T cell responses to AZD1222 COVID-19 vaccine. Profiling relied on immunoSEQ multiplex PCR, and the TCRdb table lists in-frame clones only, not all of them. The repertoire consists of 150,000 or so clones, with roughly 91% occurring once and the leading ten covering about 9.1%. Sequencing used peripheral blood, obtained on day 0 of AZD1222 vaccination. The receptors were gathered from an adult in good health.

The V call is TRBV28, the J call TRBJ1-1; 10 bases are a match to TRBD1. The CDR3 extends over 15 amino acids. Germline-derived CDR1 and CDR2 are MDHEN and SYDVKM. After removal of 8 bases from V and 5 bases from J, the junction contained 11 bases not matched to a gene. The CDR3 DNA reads TGTGCCAGCCGACAGGGGGCGCCGGGATTAACTGAAGCTTTCTTT. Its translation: CASRQGAPGLTEAFF. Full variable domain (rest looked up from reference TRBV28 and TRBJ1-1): DVKVTQSSRYLVKRTGEKVFLECVQDMDHENMFWYRQDPGLGLRLIYFSYDVKMKEKGDIPEGYSVSREKKERFSLILESASTNQTSMYLCASRQGAPGLTEAFFGQGTRLTVV.

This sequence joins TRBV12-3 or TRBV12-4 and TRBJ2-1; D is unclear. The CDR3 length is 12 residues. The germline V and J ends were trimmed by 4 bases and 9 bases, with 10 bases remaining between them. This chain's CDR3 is CASSSPPSEQFF. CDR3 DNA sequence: TGTGCCAGCAGTTCCCCTCCTAGTGAGCAGTTCTTC.

In DNA form, the CDR3 reads TGTGCCAGCAGCTTAACAGGGACCCTACAAGAGACCCAGTACTTC. Translated: CASSLTGTLQETQYF. The chain links TRBV3-1 (or the pseudogene TRBV3-2) to TRBJ2-5; perhaps TRBD1 as D (6 bases). Germline lookup yields CDR1 LGHDT and CDR2 YNNKEL (reference sequence). Deletions cut 5 bases from V and 2 bases from J, with 15 bases between. CDR3 size: 15 residues.

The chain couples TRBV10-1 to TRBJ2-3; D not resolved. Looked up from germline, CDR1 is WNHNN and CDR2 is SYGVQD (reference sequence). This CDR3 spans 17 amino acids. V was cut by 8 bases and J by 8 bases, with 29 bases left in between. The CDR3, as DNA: TGCGCCAGCCCAGTTCGCACCGGGCCGAGAAGAAGGGTTACGCAGTATTTT. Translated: CASPVRTGPRRRVTQYF.

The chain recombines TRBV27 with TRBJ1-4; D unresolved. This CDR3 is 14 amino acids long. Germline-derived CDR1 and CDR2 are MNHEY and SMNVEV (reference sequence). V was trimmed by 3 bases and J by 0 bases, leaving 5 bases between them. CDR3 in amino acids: CASSLGATNEKLFF. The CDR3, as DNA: TGTGCCAGCAGTTTGGGAGCAACTAATGAAAAACTGTTTTTT.

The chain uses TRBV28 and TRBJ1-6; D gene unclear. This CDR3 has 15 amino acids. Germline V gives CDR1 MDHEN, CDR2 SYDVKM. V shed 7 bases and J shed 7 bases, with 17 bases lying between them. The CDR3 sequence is CASTLYAGGNSPLHF. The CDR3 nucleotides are TGTGCCAGCACCCTTTATGCAGGTGGGAATTCACCCCTCCACTTT.

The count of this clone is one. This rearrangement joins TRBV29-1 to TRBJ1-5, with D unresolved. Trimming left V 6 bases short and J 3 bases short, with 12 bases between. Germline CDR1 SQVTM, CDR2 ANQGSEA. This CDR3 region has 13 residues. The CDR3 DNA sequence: TGCAGCGTCCGAGACAATCACAATCAGCCCCAGCATTTT. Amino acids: CSVRDNHNQPQHF.